The 19 T cell receptor beta chains given below trace back to one sample, sequenced in a study of blood T cell repertoires in COVID-19. Only in-frame clones appear in the TCRdb table, and some are missing; sequencing was by immunoSEQ multiplex PCR. The profile covers 220,000 or so clones, with 84% appearing a single time and about 6.6% taken by the ten largest. The sequencing sample was made of PBMCs or T cells enriched from blood (not recorded which). These receptors were collected from a woman aged 35 to 49 who had recovered from COVID-19.

The chain couples TRBV28 to TRBJ1-5, with 9 bases aligning to TRBD1. V trimming: 6 bases; J trimming: 1 base; junction bases outside the gene matches: 4. The germline V gene has CDR1 MDHEN and CDR2 SYDVKM. The CDR3 covers 15 residues. The DNA of the CDR3 is TGTGCCAGCAGCCCGACAGGGGGAAGCAATCAGCCCCAGCATTTT. It encodes CASSPTGGSNQPQHF.

The chain joins TRBV5-6 to TRBJ2-2; tentatively, D is TRBD2 (6 bases). The CDR3 length is 15 residues. V lost 4 bases to trimming and J lost 3 bases, with 13 bases between them. Germline CDR1 is SGHDT and CDR2 is YYEEEE. Written as DNA, the CDR3 is TGTGCCAGCAGCCTGGGATGGGGGGACACCGGGGAGCTGTTTTTT. It is translated as CASSLGWGDTGELFF.

The chain joins TRBV5-4 to TRBJ2-5, with D possibly matching TRBD2 (5 bases). Trimming took off 0 bases at V and 3 bases at J, with 9 bases between the two ends. Germline CDR1 and CDR2: SGHNT and YYREEE (reference sequence). This CDR3 has 14 residues. CDR3 sequence: CASSLAGKEETQYF. CDR3 nucleotides: TGTGCCAGCAGCTTGGCGGGGAAGGAAGAGACCCAGTACTTC. Filled out from reference TRBV5-4 and TRBJ2-5, the complete variable domain reads ETGVTQSPTHLIKTRGQQVTLRCSSQSGHNTVSWYQQALGQGPQFIFQYYREEENGRGNFPPRFSGLQFPNYSSELNVNALELDDSALYLCASSLAGKEETQYFGPGTRLLVL.

V gene TRBV10-2 combines with J gene TRBJ2-3; unclear D gene. The ends were cut back, 6 bases at V and 3 bases at J, with 4 bases in the middle. Germline V CDR1 and CDR2: WSHSY, SAAADI. The CDR3 length is 11 residues. The CDR3 DNA sequence: TGCGCCAGCAGCTCGACAGATACGCAGTATTTT. It specifies CASSSTDTQYF.

This clone has more than one count but fewer than ten. The CDR3 loop reads CASSLRRTMAGGVNYGYTF. The DNA of the CDR3 is TGTGCCAGCAGTTTACGCAGAACTATGGCAGGGGGCGTCAACTATGGCTACACCTTC. The gene calls are TRBV27 and TRBJ1-2; TRBD1 aligns across 8 bases. This CDR3 contains 19 residues. The germline gives CDR1 MNHEY, CDR2 SMNVEV (reference sequence). V shed 2 bases and J 2 bases; nucleotides not matched to a gene: 16.

V is TRBV5-4 and J is TRBJ1-4, with a weak D call TRBD1 (6 bases). The CDR3 is 14 amino acids. Germline-derived CDR1 and CDR2 are SGHNT and YYREEE (reference sequence). V lost 0 bases, J lost 10 bases, and 13 bases lay in between. CDR3 sequence (DNA): TGTGCCAGCAGCTTGGCCACAGGGTCGGGAAAACTGTTTTTT. It encodes CASSLATGSGKLFF.

This chain links TRBV24-1 with TRBJ1-4, with 7 bases lining up with TRBD1. Germline CDR1 and CDR2: KGHDR and SFDVKD. V shed 5 bases and J 4 bases; nucleotides not matched to a gene: 3. The CDR3 length is 14 residues. The CDR3 sequence is CATSGDSLNEKLFF. The CDR3 DNA follows: TGTGCCACCAGTGGGGACAGTCTTAATGAAAAACTGTTTTTT.

The chain combines TRBV30 with TRBJ2-3; 8 bases map to TRBD2. With V trimmed by 2 bases and J by 6 bases, 7 bases remained unmatched. Germline values: CDR1 GTSNPN, CDR2 SVGIG (reference sequence). The CDR3 is 14 residues long. Here the CDR3 DNA reads TGTGCCTGGAGTAGAGCGGGAGCATCTGATACGCAGTATTTT. Translated: CAWSRAGASDTQYF.

In nucleotides, the CDR3 is TGTGCCAGCTCACCCAGGCAGGGGGCCCACTATGGCTACACCTTC. Encoded protein: CASSPRQGAHYGYTF. The chain recombines TRBV18 with TRBJ1-2, with 8 nucleotides matching TRBD1. V trimming: 3 bases; J trimming: 3 bases; junction bases outside the gene matches: 6. CDR1 is KGHSH, CDR2 LQKENI, per germline. The CDR3 sequence is 15 residues long.

This chain connects TRBV29-1 to TRBJ2-5; D perhaps matches TRBD2 (5 bases). Germline V gene data show CDR1 as SQVTM and CDR2 as ANQGSEA. This CDR3 has 11 residues. V lost 8 bases to trimming and J lost 1 base, with 8 bases between them. CDR3 coding DNA: TGCAGCCTAGCCACCCAAGAGACCCAGTACTTC. Its translation: CSLATQETQYF.

The rearrangement links TRBV27 to TRBJ2-3; tentative D call: TRBD1 (5 bases). In germline, CDR1 is MNHEY, CDR2 SMNVEV (reference sequence). This CDR3 is built from 14 residues. Trimming stripped 4 bases from V and 0 bases from J, with 8 bases between. The CDR3 nucleotides are TGTGCCAGCAGTTCGCGACAGAGCACAGATACGCAGTATTTT. It translates to CASSSRQSTDTQYF.

This clone has a count of ten or more. The chain is built from TRBV7-2 and TRBJ2-3, with 8 bases aligning to TRBD2. J was trimmed by 4 bases and V by 3 bases; bases with no gene match: 6. Germline-derived CDR1 and CDR2 are SGHTA and FQGNSA. The CDR3 covers 15 residues. The chain's CDR3 is CASSLSGRDADTQYF. The DNA of the CDR3 is TGTGCCAGCAGCTTGTCCGGGAGGGATGCAGATACGCAGTATTTT.

The chain employs TRBV5-1 and TRBJ2-3; a weak D match, TRBD2 (5 bases). Trimming left V 2 bases short and J 2 bases short, with 9 bases between. The CDR3 length is 14 residues. CDR1 and CDR2 (germline): SGHRS, YFSETQ. CDR3 sequence reads: CASSLLENTDTQYF. CDR3 nucleotides: TGCGCCAGCAGCTTACTAGAGAACACAGATACGCAGTATTTT.

The chain employs TRBV5-1 and TRBJ2-1, with 12 positions matching TRBD1. The CDR3 has 14 residues. V was clipped by 5 bases and J by 5 bases; unmatched bases: 2. From germline, CDR1 is SGHRS and CDR2 YFSETQ. CDR3 nucleotides: TGCGCCAGCAGAGGGACAGGGGGCCACAATGAGCAGTTCTTC. It translates to CASRGTGGHNEQFF. The full variable domain, in which reference TRBV5-1 and TRBJ2-1 provide the parts outside the CDR3, is KAGVTQTPRYLIKTRGQQVTLSCSPISGHRSVSWYQQTPGQGLQFLFEYFSETQRNKGNFPGRFSGRQFSNSRSEMNVSTLELGDSALYLCASRGTGGHNEQFFGPGTRLTVL.

The chain is built from TRBV19 and TRBJ2-5; 11 bases agree with TRBD2. The CDR3 has 16 amino acids. CDR1 and CDR2 from the germline V gene are LNHDA and SQIVND (reference sequence). Trimming took 3 bases from V and 1 from J; bases not matched to a gene: 4. CDR3: CASSILSGRAQETQYF. DNA for the CDR3: TGTGCCAGTAGTATCCTTAGCGGGAGGGCCCAAGAGACCCAGTACTTC.

This CDR3 reads CASSQRATGLEDEQFF. In nucleotides, the CDR3 is TGCGCCAGCAGCCAGAGGGCAACCGGACTAGAAGATGAGCAGTTCTTC. The chain has TRBV4-1 and TRBJ2-1; TRBD2 agrees at 7 bases. Losses at the gene ends were 3 bases for V and 8 bases for J; bases not matched to a gene: 13. This CDR3 has 16 amino acids. CDR1 is MGHRA and CDR2 is YSYEKL in the germline V gene.

V is TRBV27 and J is TRBJ1-4; 10 nucleotides align to TRBD1. V trimming: 6 bases; J trimming: 4 bases; junction bases outside the gene matches: 5. The CDR3 covers 15 residues. Germline CDR1 MNHEY, CDR2 SMNVEV (reference sequence). Here the CDR3 DNA reads TGTGCCAGCAGACGACAGGGGGCGGGTAATGAAAAACTGTTTTTT. Translation gives CASRRQGAGNEKLFF.

This clone was found once. The chain links TRBV24-1 to TRBJ1-2, with a tentative D call TRBD1 (5 bases). The CDR3 is 14 residues long. Germline-derived CDR1 and CDR2 are KGHDR and SFDVKD. Trimming left V 4 bases short and J 4 bases short, with 12 bases between. CDR3 in amino acids: CATSERTGLYGYTF. In DNA, the CDR3 is TGTGCCACCAGTGAACGGACGGGACTCTATGGCTACACCTTC.

The V gene is TRBV6-5, the J gene TRBJ2-3; TRBD2 aligns across 10 bases. The CDR3 is 15 amino acids. V was clipped by 6 bases and J by 0 bases; unmatched bases: 3. CDR1 MNHEY and CDR2 SVGAGI come from the germline V gene. In DNA form, the CDR3 reads TGTGCCAGCAGGTCAGCGGGAGGGAGCACAGATACGCAGTATTTT. Its protein product is CASRSAGGSTDTQYF.